Listed here are 8 T cell receptor beta chains from one sample, sequenced in a study of T cell responses to AZD1222 COVID-19 vaccine. The table came from immunoSEQ multiplex PCR; TCRdb's copy has only in-frame clones and leaves some out. This sample has around 120,000 clones, with roughly 87% found just once. Here the sequenced sample was peripheral blood, taken on day 0 of AZD1222 vaccination. The receptors were gathered from an adult in good health.

This chain connects TRBV5-4 to TRBJ2-1; maybe TRBD1 (7 bases). Looked up from germline, CDR1 is SGHNT and CDR2 is YYREEE (reference sequence). The CDR3 length is 14 residues. The V end was cut by 4 bases, the J end by 6 bases, with 14 bases between. The CDR3: CASSDRQGGNEQFF. CDR3 in DNA: TGTGCCAGCAGCGACCGACAGGGAGGCAATGAGCAGTTCTTC.

This chain uses TRBV7-3 with TRBJ2-3; a weak D match, TRBD1 (5 bases). In germline, CDR1 is SGHTA, CDR2 FQGTGA. This CDR3 has 13 amino acids. Deletions cut 2 bases from V and 4 bases from J, with 7 bases between. As DNA, the CDR3 is TGTGCCAGCAGCTTAGCAGGGCCAGATACGCAGTATTTT. It codes for CASSLAGPDTQYF.

The chain is built from TRBV7-6 and TRBJ2-7, with 14 bases fitting TRBD2. The V gene's germline CDR1 is SGHVS and CDR2 FNYEAQ. CDR3 length: 15 amino acids. With 5 bases clipped from V and 5 bases from J, the junction kept 5 bases outside the gene matches. CDR3 in amino acids: CASSKGLAGVDEQYF. Written as DNA, the CDR3 is TGTGCCAGCAGCAAGGGACTAGCGGGAGTCGACGAGCAGTACTTC.

The chain couples TRBV9 to TRBJ2-1; 12 nucleotides agree with TRBD2. Germline V CDR1 and CDR2: SGDLS, YYNGEE. The CDR3 is 16 residues long. J gave up 7 bases and V 1 base, and 6 bases lay outside the gene matches. DNA for the CDR3: TGTGCCAGCAGCGTATCTAGCGGGGGGGCCGGGAATGAGCAGTTCTTC. As protein: CASSVSSGGAGNEQFF.

The chain recombines TRBV28 with TRBJ2-7; D may be TRBD2 (5 bases). Germline CDR1 reads MDHEN; CDR2 reads SYDVKM. The CDR3 totals 12 residues. V was cut by 4 bases and J by 6 bases, with 10 bases left in between. The CDR3 is CASSSLVGEQYF. The CDR3 DNA reads TGTGCCAGCAGTTCACTAGTAGGCGAGCAGTACTTC. Filled out from reference TRBV28 and TRBJ2-7, the complete variable domain reads DVKVTQSSRYLVKRTGEKVFLECVQDMDHENMFWYRQDPGLGLRLIYFSYDVKMKEKGDIPEGYSVSREKKERFSLILESASTNQTSMYLCASSSLVGEQYFGPGTRLTVT.

The rearrangement joins TRBV7-9 to TRBJ2-2; D not certain. CDR3 length: 18 residues. Trimming took off 6 bases at V and 0 bases at J, with 20 bases between the two ends. Germline V lookup: CDR1 SEHNR, CDR2 FQNEAQ (reference sequence). CDR3 sequence (DNA): TGTGCCAGCAGAAACGAGCCGTGGATACCCACGAACACCGGGGAGCTGTTTTTT. It is translated as CASRNEPWIPTNTGELFF.

The sample holds one count of this clone. The chain recombines TRBV5-4 with TRBJ1-1; no clear D gene. This CDR3 contains 15 residues. Germline CDR1 reads SGHNT; CDR2 reads YYREEE (reference sequence). Trimming cost V 10 bases and J 3 bases, with 22 bases left between them. CDR3 DNA: TGTGCCGGATCGGCCGGAAAGGAACCTTACACTGAAGCTTTCTTT. It translates to CAGSAGKEPYTEAFF.

The chain combines TRBV11-3 with TRBJ2-5; D is unresolved. The V gene's germline CDR1 is SGHNT and CDR2 YENEEA. This CDR3 spans 13 amino acids. V shed 3 bases and J shed 10 bases, with 15 bases lying between them. The CDR3 protein is CASSFPGFMGQYF. In nucleotides, the CDR3 is TGTGCCAGCAGCTTTCCGGGCTTCATGGGCCAGTACTTC.